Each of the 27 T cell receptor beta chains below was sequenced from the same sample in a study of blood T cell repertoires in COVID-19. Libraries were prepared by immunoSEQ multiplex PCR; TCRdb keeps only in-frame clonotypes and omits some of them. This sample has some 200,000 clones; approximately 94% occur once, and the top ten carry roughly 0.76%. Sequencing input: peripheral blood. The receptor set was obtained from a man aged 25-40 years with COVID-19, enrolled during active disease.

The CDR3 DNA reads as TGCAGTGCTGAGCGGAGCGATACGCAGTATTTT. Translation gives CSAERSDTQYF. The chain couples TRBV20-1 to TRBJ2-3; the D gene is possibly TRBD2 (5 bases). This CDR3 region has 11 residues. Germline V lookup: CDR1 DFQATT, CDR2 SNEGSKA (reference sequence). The V end lost 5 bases, the J end lost 6 bases, and 9 bases lay between the germline ends.

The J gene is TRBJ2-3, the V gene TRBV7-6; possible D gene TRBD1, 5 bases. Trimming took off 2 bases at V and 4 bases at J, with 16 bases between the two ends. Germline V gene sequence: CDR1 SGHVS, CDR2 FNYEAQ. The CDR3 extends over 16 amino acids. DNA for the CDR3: TGTGCCAGCAGCTTAAGAGCTTTAGGGGCCCCAGATACGCAGTATTTT. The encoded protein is CASSLRALGAPDTQYF.

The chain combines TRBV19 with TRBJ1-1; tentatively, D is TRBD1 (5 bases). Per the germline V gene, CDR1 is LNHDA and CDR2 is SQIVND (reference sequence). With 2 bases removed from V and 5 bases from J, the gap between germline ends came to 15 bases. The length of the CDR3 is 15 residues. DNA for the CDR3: TGTGCCAGTAGTATAAGTGCAGGGCTCGGAACTGAAGCTTTCTTT. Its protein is CASSISAGLGTEAFF.

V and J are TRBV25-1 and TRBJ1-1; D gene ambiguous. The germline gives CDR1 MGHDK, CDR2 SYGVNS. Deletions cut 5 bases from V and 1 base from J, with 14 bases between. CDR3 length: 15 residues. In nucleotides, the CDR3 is TGTGCCAGCAGTCCTCACGGAACAGCGAACACTGAAGCTTTCTTT. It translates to CASSPHGTANTEAFF.

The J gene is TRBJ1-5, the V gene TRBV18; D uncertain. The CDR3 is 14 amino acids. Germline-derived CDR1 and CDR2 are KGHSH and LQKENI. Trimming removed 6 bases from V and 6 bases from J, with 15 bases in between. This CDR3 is CASSVERVGQPQHF. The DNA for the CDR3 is TGTGCCAGCTCGGTCGAGAGGGTAGGTCAGCCCCAGCATTTT.

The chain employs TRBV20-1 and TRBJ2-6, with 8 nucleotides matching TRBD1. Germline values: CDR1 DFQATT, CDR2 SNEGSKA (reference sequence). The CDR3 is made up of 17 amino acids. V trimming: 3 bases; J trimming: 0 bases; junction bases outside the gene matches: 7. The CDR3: CSASTGTGISGANVLTF. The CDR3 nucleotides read TGCAGTGCTAGTACCGGGACAGGAATCTCTGGGGCCAACGTCCTGACTTTC.

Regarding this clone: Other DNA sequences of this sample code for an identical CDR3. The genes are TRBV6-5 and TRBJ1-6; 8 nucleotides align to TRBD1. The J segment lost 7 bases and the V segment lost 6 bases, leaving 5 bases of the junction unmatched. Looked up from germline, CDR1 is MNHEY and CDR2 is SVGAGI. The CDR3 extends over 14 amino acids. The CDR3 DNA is TGTGCCAGCAGACTCGGACAGGGCAATTCACCCCTCCACTTT. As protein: CASRLGQGNSPLHF.

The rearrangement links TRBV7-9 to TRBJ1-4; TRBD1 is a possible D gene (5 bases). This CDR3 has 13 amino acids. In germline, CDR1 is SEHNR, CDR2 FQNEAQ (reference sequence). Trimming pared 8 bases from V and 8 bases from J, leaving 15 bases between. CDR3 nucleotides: TGTGCCAGCGGGGCAGGGTTGATAGAAAAACTGTTTTTT. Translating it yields CASGAGLIEKLFF.

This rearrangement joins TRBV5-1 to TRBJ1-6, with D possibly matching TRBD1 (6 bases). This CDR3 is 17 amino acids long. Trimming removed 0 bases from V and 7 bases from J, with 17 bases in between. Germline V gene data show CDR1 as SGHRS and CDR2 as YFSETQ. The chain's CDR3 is CASSLVPAGATNSPLHF. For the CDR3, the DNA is TGCGCCAGCAGCTTGGTACCGGCAGGGGCTACCAATTCACCCCTCCACTTT. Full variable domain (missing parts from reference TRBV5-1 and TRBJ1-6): KAGVTQTPRYLIKTRGQQVTLSCSPISGHRSVSWYQQTPGQGLQFLFEYFSETQRNKGNFPGRFSGRQFSNSRSEMNVSTLELGDSALYLCASSLVPAGATNSPLHFGNGTRLTVT.

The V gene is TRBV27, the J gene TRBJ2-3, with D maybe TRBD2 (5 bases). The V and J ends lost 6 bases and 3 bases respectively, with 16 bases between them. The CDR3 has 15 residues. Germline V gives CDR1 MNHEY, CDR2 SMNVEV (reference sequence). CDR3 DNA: TGTGCCAGCAGACCGGGGTTTGGATGGACAGATACGCAGTATTTT. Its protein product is CASRPGFGWTDTQYF.

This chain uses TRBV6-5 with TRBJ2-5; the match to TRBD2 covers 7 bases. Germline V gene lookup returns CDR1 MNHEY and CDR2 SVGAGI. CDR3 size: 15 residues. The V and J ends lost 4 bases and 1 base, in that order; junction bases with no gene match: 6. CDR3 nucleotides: TGTGCCAGCAGTTTTTGGACTAGTGGCCAAGAGACCCAGTACTTC. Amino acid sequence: CASSFWTSGQETQYF.

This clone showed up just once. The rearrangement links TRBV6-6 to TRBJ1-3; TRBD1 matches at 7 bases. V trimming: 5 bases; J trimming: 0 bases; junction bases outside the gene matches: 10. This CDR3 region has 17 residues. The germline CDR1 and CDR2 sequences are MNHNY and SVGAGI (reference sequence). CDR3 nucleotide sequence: TGTGCCAGCAGTCCTAGACAGGGCCTCAACTCTGGAAACACCATATATTTT. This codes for CASSPRQGLNSGNTIYF.

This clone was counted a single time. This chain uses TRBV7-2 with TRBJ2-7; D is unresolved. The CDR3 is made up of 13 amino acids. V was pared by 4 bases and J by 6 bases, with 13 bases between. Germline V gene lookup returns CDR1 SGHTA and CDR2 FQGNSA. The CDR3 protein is CASSYFVLREQYF. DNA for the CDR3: TGTGCCAGCAGCTACTTCGTATTACGCGAGCAGTACTTC.

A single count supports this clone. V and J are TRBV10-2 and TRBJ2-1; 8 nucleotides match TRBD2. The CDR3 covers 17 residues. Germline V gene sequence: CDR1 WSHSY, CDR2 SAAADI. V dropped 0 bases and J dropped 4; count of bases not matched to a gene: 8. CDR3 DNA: TGCGCCAGCAGTGAGTCCCCCGGGGTAGCGGGGTACAATGAGCAGTTCTTC. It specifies CASSESPGVAGYNEQFF.

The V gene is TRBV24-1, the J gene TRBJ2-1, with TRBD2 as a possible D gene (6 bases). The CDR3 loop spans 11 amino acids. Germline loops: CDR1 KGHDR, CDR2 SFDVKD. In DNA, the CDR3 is TGTGCGGCGGGAAGGCACAATGAGCAGTTCTTC. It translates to CAAGRHNEQFF.

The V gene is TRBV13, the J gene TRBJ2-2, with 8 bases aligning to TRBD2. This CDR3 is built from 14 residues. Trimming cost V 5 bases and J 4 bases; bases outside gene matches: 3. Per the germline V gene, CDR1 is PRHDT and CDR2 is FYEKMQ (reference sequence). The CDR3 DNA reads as TGTGCCAGCAGCCGGGGGGGAGGCACCGGGGAGCTGTTTTTT. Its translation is CASSRGGGTGELFF. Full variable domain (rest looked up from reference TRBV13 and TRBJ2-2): AAGVIQSPRHLIKEKRETATLKCYPIPRHDTVYWYQQGPGQDPQFLISFYEKMQSDKGSIPDRFSAQQFSDYHSELNMSSLELGDSALYFCASSRGGGTGELFFGEGSRLTVL.

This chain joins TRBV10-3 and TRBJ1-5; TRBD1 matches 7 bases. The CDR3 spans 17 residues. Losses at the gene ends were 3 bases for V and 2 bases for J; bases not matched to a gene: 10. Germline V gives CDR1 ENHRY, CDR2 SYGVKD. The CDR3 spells CAISETTGELGNQPQHF. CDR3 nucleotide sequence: TGTGCCATCAGTGAAACCACAGGGGAACTGGGCAATCAGCCCCAGCATTTT.

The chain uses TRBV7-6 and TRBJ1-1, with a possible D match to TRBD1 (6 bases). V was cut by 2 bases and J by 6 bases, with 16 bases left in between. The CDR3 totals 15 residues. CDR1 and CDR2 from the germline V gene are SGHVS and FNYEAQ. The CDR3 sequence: CASSLSQGKESEAFF. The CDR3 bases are TGTGCCAGCAGCTTATCGCAGGGGAAGGAATCTGAAGCTTTCTTT.

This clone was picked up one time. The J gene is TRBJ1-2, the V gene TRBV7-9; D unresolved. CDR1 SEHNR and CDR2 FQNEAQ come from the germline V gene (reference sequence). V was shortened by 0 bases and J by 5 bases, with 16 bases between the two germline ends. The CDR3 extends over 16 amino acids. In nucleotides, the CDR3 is TGTGCCAGCAGCTTAGCAATGGACGGGAACCATTATGGCTACACCTTC. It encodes CASSLAMDGNHYGYTF.

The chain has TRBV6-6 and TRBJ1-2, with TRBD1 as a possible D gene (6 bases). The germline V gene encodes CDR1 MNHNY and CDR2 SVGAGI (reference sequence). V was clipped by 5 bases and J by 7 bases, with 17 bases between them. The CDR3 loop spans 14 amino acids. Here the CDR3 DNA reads TGTGCCAGCAGTCCCGGGACACAGTTCGGTGGCTACACCTTC. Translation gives CASSPGTQFGGYTF.

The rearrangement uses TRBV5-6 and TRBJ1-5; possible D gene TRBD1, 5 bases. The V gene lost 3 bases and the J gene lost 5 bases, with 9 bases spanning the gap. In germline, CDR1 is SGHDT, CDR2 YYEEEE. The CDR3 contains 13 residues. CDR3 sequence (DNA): TGTGCCAGCAGCTCGGGGACTTATCAGCCCCAGCATTTT. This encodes CASSSGTYQPQHF.

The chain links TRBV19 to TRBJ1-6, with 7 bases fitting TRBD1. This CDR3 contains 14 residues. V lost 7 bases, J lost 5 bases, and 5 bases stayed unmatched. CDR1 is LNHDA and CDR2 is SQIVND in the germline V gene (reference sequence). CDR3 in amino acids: CASNPTGDNSPLHF. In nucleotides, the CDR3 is TGTGCCAGTAACCCCACAGGGGATAATTCACCCCTCCACTTT.

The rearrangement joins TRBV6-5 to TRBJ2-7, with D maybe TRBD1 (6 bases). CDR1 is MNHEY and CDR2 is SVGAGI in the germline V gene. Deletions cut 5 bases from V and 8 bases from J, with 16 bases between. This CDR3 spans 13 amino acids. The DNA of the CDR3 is TGTGCCAGCAGTCCGGGACAAAGGTTCCAGCAGTACTTC. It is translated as CASSPGQRFQQYF.

CDR3 nucleotides: TGCGCCAGCAGAACCGGGACAGGGGGTATCTATGAGCAGTTCTTC. Translation: CASRTGTGGIYEQFF. This rearrangement joins TRBV5-1 to TRBJ2-1; 11 positions match TRBD1. The V gene's germline CDR1 is SGHRS and CDR2 YFSETQ. With 5 bases clipped from V and 8 bases from J, the junction kept 9 bases outside the gene matches. This CDR3 is built from 15 residues.

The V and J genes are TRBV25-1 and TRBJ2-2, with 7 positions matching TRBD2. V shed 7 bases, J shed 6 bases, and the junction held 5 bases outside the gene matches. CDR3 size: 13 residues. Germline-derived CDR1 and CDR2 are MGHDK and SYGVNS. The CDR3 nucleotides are TGTGCCAGCAAGGATCGGGAGGCCGGGGAGCTGTTTTTT. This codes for CASKDREAGELFF.

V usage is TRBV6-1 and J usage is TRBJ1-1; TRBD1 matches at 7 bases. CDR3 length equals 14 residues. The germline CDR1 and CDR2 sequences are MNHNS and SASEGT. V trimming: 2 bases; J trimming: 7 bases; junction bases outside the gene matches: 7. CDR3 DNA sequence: TGTGCCAGCAGTGAAACTGGGACAGTCTATGAAGCTTTCTTT. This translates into CASSETGTVYEAFF.

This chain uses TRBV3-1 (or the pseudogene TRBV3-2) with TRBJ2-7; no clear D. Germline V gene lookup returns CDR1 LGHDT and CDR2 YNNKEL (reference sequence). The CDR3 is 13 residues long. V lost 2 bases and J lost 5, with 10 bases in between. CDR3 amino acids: CASSQKLHHEQYF. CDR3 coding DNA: TGTGCCAGCAGCCAAAAGCTGCATCACGAGCAGTACTTC.